The 5 T cell receptor beta chains in this list originate from one sample, sequenced in a study of CD8+CD57+ T cells in acquired aplastic anemia. Genomic DNA constituted the template upon which TCR beta VDJ and CDR3 profiling was performed. Via MiXCR, TCRdb re-called the reads, giving one row per CDR3 protein. The data hold under 500,000 distinct CDR3 sequences, with less than 35% observed a single time. Sequencing involved patients with CD8+CD57+ cell expansion previously shown by flow cytometry. The sample comprised sorted CD4+, CD8+, or CD8+CD57+ T cells (not recorded which) from PBMCs. Source of these receptors: a human donor with aplastic anemia.

This clonotype showed up just a few times. V usage is TRBV5-5 and J usage is TRBJ2-1; TRBD2 matches 8 bases. With V trimmed by 1 base and J by 8 bases, 8 bases remained unmatched. This CDR3 region has 15 residues. Germline V lookup: CDR1 SGHKS, CDR2 YYEKEE (reference sequence). The CDR3 nucleotides read TGTGCCAGCAGCTTGAGCAACGGGAGGGCCGATGAGCAGTTCTTC. Protein: CASSLSNGRADEQFF.

The table lists this clonotype with many counts. V usage is TRBV20-1 and J usage is TRBJ2-5, with D uncertain. The V end was cut by 4 bases, the J end by 2 bases, with 5 bases between. This CDR3 comprises 11 residues. Per germline, CDR1 DFQATT and CDR2 SNEGSKA (reference sequence). CDR3 region: CSAMGQETQYF. The DNA of the CDR3 is TGCAGTGCTATGGGTCAAGAGACCCAGTACTTC.

The chain recombines TRBV7-9 with TRBJ1-1; the match to TRBD1 covers 9 bases. Germline V CDR1 and CDR2: SEHNR, FQNEAQ (reference sequence). The junction had 11 bases not matched to a gene; V was cut back by 10 bases and J by 5 bases. The CDR3 runs 14 residues. This CDR3 reads CATLQDRGGTEAFF. The CDR3 region has the DNA TGTGCCACCCTACAGGACAGGGGCGGAACTGAAGCTTTCTTT.

The chain recombines TRBV10-3 with TRBJ1-1; the D is unclear. This CDR3 contains 16 residues. V lost 4 bases and J 5 bases, leaving 20 bases between the germline ends. Germline lookup yields CDR1 ENHRY and CDR2 SYGVKD. The CDR3 is CAISGPKRGGGTEAFF. In DNA, the CDR3 is TGTGCCATCAGTGGGCCGAAGCGGGGAGGTGGGACTGAAGCTTTCTTT.

The chain combines TRBV20-1 with TRBJ1-6, with 9 bases lining up with TRBD1. Germline trimming cut 5 bases from V and 9 bases from J; bases unmatched to any gene: 5. The CDR3 spans 13 residues. The germline V gene has CDR1 DFQATT and CDR2 SNEGSKA (reference sequence). CDR3 residues: CSARPTGGSPLHF. CDR3 nucleotides: TGCAGTGCTCGCCCGACAGGGGGTTCACCCCTCCACTTT.